These 28 T cell receptor beta chains originate from one sample sequenced in a study of T-cell memory formation after mild COVID-19. TCRdb re-analysed the 5' RACE reads in MiXCR, keeping a single row per CDR3 protein. The table includes around 530,000 distinct CDR3 sequences, about 22% detected once. Sequencing used PBMCs or a T cell subset sorted from them (not recorded which). All receptors come from an adult woman who had mild COVID-19 (a few samples of this study predate the infection). Cell type and time point are not known.

The chain links TRBV12-3 or TRBV12-4 to TRBJ2-1; 8 nucleotides match TRBD1. The CDR3 spans 12 residues. With 1 base clipped from V and 12 bases from J, the junction kept 2 bases outside the gene matches. The CDR3: CASSLDGQGQFF. Written as DNA, the CDR3 is TGTGCCAGCAGTTTAGACGGACAGGGGCAGTTCTTC.

A few counts support this clonotype. V gene TRBV20-1 combines with J gene TRBJ1-5; 7 positions match TRBD1. The CDR3 has 15 residues. V shed 4 bases, J shed 0 bases, and the junction held 6 bases outside the gene matches. The V gene's germline CDR1 is DFQATT and CDR2 SNEGSKA (reference sequence). In DNA, the CDR3 is TGCAGTGCTACCACGGGACAGTATAGCAATCAGCCCCAGCATTTT. Protein: CSATTGQYSNQPQHF.

The chain recombines TRBV7-6 with TRBJ2-5, with TRBD1 identical over 9 bases. With 4 bases clipped from V and 5 bases from J, the junction kept 8 bases outside the gene matches. The CDR3 has 15 amino acids. From germline, CDR1 is SGHVS and CDR2 FNYEAQ. This chain's CDR3 is CASSWDRERRETQYF. CDR3 coding DNA: TGTGCCAGCAGCTGGGACAGGGAAAGGAGGGAGACCCAGTACTTC. The full variable domain, its missing parts supplied by reference TRBV7-6 and TRBJ2-5, is GAGVSQSPRYKVTKRGQDVALRCDPISGHVSLYWYRQALGQGPEFLTYFNYEAQQDKSGLPNDRFSAERPEGSISTLTIQRTEQRDSAMYRCASSWDRERRETQYFGPGTRLLVL.

This clonotype was counted between two and nine times. Here the CDR3 DNA reads TGTGCCAGCAGCGCTCTTAGGGTGGCCACTGAAGCTTTCTTT. Its translation is CASSALRVATEAFF. The chain joins TRBV5-6 to TRBJ1-1; D is unresolved. CDR1 SGHDT and CDR2 YYEEEE come from the germline V gene. The CDR3 extends over 14 amino acids. V dropped 4 bases and J dropped 4 bases, with 14 bases sitting between them. The full variable domain, rest sourced from reference TRBV5-6 and TRBJ1-1, is DAGVTQSPTHLIKTRGQQVTLRCSPKSGHDTVSWYQQALGQGPQFIFQYYEEEERQRGNFPDRFSGHQFPNYSSELNVNALLLGDSALYLCASSALRVATEAFFGQGTRLTVV.

V usage is TRBV15 and J usage is TRBJ1-2, with D uncertain. Deletions cut 3 bases from V and 8 bases from J, with 19 bases between. The germline V gene encodes CDR1 LNHNV and CDR2 YYDKDF (reference sequence). The CDR3 length is 15 residues. CDR3 nucleotide sequence: TGTGCCACCAGCAGTGAGCCTCAGGACGGGGAAGGCTACACCTTC. This gives the protein CATSSEPQDGEGYTF.

In its sample, this clonotype was seen a few times. The chain links TRBV20-1 to TRBJ1-1; the D is unclear. Trimming cost V 3 bases and J 1 base, with 6 bases left between them. Germline values: CDR1 DFQATT, CDR2 SNEGSKA (reference sequence). The CDR3 loop spans 12 amino acids. This CDR3 is CSARAANTEAFF. In nucleotides, the CDR3 is TGCAGTGCTAGGGCAGCGAACACTGAAGCTTTCTTT.

The chain employs TRBV10-3 and TRBJ2-1; D not resolved. This CDR3 has 12 amino acids. Deletions cut 3 bases from V and 5 bases from J, with 5 bases between. Germline V CDR1 and CDR2: ENHRY, SYGVKD. DNA for the CDR3: TGTGCCATCAGTGATGGGGACAATGAGCAGTTCTTC. It is translated as CAISDGDNEQFF.

This clonotype came up a few times. V usage is TRBV5-5 and J usage is TRBJ2-5; D call uncertain. Germline V CDR1 and CDR2: SGHKS, YYEKEE (reference sequence). With 0 bases removed from V and 0 bases from J, the gap between germline ends came to 9 bases. The CDR3 contains 15 residues. In DNA form, the CDR3 reads TGTGCCAGCAGCTTGGATTCGGCAAACCAAGAGACCCAGTACTTC. Its protein product is CASSLDSANQETQYF.

This clonotype occurred a few times. This chain connects TRBV5-1 to TRBJ2-1, with 7 bases fitting TRBD2. This CDR3 is built from 15 residues. Germline V gives CDR1 SGHRS, CDR2 YFSETQ. Trimming took 4 bases from V and 3 from J; bases not matched to a gene: 7. CDR3 sequence (DNA): TGCGCCAGCAGCCCGCCAGCGGGGTTCTACAATGAGCAGTTCTTC. Amino acids: CASSPPAGFYNEQFF.

The chain recombines TRBV7-9 with TRBJ2-7, with a possible D match to TRBD1 (6 bases). This CDR3 is 15 amino acids long. V was cut by 4 bases and J by 3 bases, with 16 bases left in between. From germline, CDR1 is SEHNR and CDR2 FQNEAQ (reference sequence). The CDR3: CASSSTGQRLYEQYF. CDR3 nucleotide sequence: TGTGCCAGCAGCTCCACCGGACAGAGACTCTACGAGCAGTACTTC.

The chain couples TRBV7-9 to TRBJ1-5, with D possibly matching TRBD1 (5 bases). Per the germline V gene, CDR1 is SEHNR and CDR2 is FQNEAQ (reference sequence). Between the trimmed V and J ends, which lost 5 bases and 14 bases, there was a span of 16 bases. The CDR3 is 12 residues long. The CDR3 loop is CASSPAGGTEHF. For the CDR3, the DNA is TGTGCCAGCAGCCCAGCGGGGGGAACGGAGCATTTT.

This clonotype has only a few counts. The genes are TRBV7-8 and TRBJ1-6; 10 positions agree with TRBD1. Germline CDR1 SGHVS, CDR2 FQNEAQ. J lost 6 bases, V lost 8 bases, and 1 base had no gene match. This CDR3 comprises 13 residues. For the CDR3, the DNA is TGTGCCAGCGGGACAGGGGTTAATTCACCCCTCCACTTT. Protein product: CASGTGVNSPLHF.

The table lists this clonotype with a few counts. This chain joins TRBV29-1 and TRBJ2-1; no firm D call. The germline V gene has CDR1 SQVTM and CDR2 ANQGSEA. Trimming left V 7 bases short and J 8 bases short, with 9 bases between. The CDR3 totals 10 residues. CDR3 DNA sequence: TGCAGCGGCGACTGGGATGAGCAGTTCTTC. Protein product: CSGDWDEQFF.

This chain joins TRBV27 and TRBJ1-5, with TRBD1 as a possible D gene (6 bases). The CDR3 has 14 amino acids. V was pared by 2 bases and J by 5 bases, with 10 bases between. Germline V CDR1 and CDR2: MNHEY, SMNVEV (reference sequence). The DNA for the CDR3 is TGTGCCAGCAGTTTAAGGGACACATATCAGCCCCAGCATTTT. Encoded protein: CASSLRDTYQPQHF.

The rearrangement joins TRBV19 to TRBJ1-1, with D possibly being TRBD1 (5 bases). Germline-derived CDR1 and CDR2 are LNHDA and SQIVND (reference sequence). This CDR3 spans 13 amino acids. Trimming left V 4 bases short and J 3 bases short, with 9 bases between. CDR3 sequence reads: CASSTQAHTEAFF. CDR3 nucleotide sequence: TGTGCCAGTAGTACACAGGCCCACACTGAAGCTTTCTTT.

The genes are TRBV6-1 and TRBJ2-7; perhaps TRBD2 as D (6 bases). Trimming took 7 bases from V and 2 from J, leaving 12 bases between them. CDR3 length equals 13 residues. Germline V CDR1 and CDR2: MNHNS, SASEGT. The CDR3 is CASIGGFPYEQYF. CDR3 bases: TGTGCCAGCATTGGGGGGTTCCCCTACGAGCAGTACTTC.

This clonotype occurred a few times. The V and J genes are TRBV3-1 and TRBJ1-2; 8 positions match TRBD1. The J segment lost 7 bases and the V segment lost 4 bases, leaving 11 bases of the junction unmatched. Germline CDR1 and CDR2: LGHDT and YNNKEL (reference sequence). This CDR3 has 15 amino acids. The DNA for the CDR3 is TGTGCCAGCAGCCCTGTAGGACAGGGTGAGGGTGGCTACACCTTC. Translating it yields CASSPVGQGEGGYTF.

This clonotype has a handful of counts. The genes are TRBV20-1 and TRBJ1-5, with a possible D match to TRBD1 (5 bases). This CDR3 comprises 15 residues. Trimming shortened V by 0 bases and J by 2 bases, and 11 bases separated the two germline ends. Looked up from germline, CDR1 is DFQATT and CDR2 is SNEGSKA (reference sequence). CDR3 loop: CSARDRKGGNQPQHF. CDR3 in DNA: TGCAGTGCTAGAGATCGGAAAGGGGGCAATCAGCCCCAGCATTTT.

This clonotype was counted only a few times. The J gene is TRBJ1-1, the V gene TRBV7-9, with D tentatively TRBD1 (5 bases). The CDR3 covers 15 residues. Germline V lookup: CDR1 SEHNR, CDR2 FQNEAQ (reference sequence). V lost 6 bases to trimming and J lost 0 bases, with 14 bases between them. CDR3 region: CASRAGGALNTEAFF. CDR3 DNA sequence: TGTGCCAGCAGGGCCGGAGGGGCATTGAACACTGAAGCTTTCTTT.

The rearrangement uses TRBV7-9 and TRBJ1-4, with D unresolved. The V end was cut by 3 bases, the J end by 5 bases, with 13 bases between. The CDR3 totals 15 residues. Per germline, CDR1 SEHNR and CDR2 FQNEAQ (reference sequence). CDR3 loop: CASSFFPALNEKLFF. CDR3 coding DNA: TGTGCCAGCAGCTTCTTCCCAGCTTTAAATGAAAAACTGTTTTTT.

CDR3 DNA sequence: TGTGCCAGCTCCCCGGCCCTGAACACCGGGGAGCTGTTTTTT. Translating it yields CASSPALNTGELFF. V and J are TRBV18 and TRBJ2-2; D ambiguous. The germline V and J ends were trimmed by 6 bases and 1 base, with 9 bases remaining between them. The CDR3 extends over 14 amino acids. Germline-derived CDR1 and CDR2 are KGHSH and LQKENI. Using reference TRBV18 and TRBJ2-2 for the parts outside the CDR3, the full variable domain is NAGVMQNPRHLVRRRGQEARLRCSPMKGHSHVYWYRQLPEEGLKFMVYLQKENIIDESGMPKERFSAEFPKEGPSILRIQQVVRGDSAAYFCASSPALNTGELFFGEGSRLTVL.

V gene TRBV6-5 combines with J gene TRBJ1-1; no reliable D call. The germline gives CDR1 MNHEY, CDR2 SVGAGI. This CDR3 has 16 residues. Trimming took off 2 bases at V and 1 base at J, with 14 bases between the two ends. For the CDR3, the DNA is TGTGCCAGCAGTTACACCAAGGGTTTTGGGAACACTGAAGCTTTCTTT. Its protein is CASSYTKGFGNTEAFF.

The chain couples TRBV3-1 to TRBJ2-4; 7 positions match TRBD1. CDR3 length equals 18 residues. V lost 4 bases to trimming and J lost 0 bases; unmatched junction nucleotides: 12. The germline V gene encodes CDR1 LGHDT and CDR2 YNNKEL (reference sequence). DNA of the CDR3: TGTGCCAGCAGCCCCTCTATCAGGGGGTCCCTAGCCAAAAACATTCAGTACTTC. As protein: CASSPSIRGSLAKNIQYF.

This clonotype was detected a few times. The chain combines TRBV9 with TRBJ2-1; D may be TRBD2 (6 bases). The CDR3 has 16 amino acids. In germline, CDR1 is SGDLS, CDR2 YYNGEE. Between the trimmed V and J ends, which lost 2 bases and 0 bases, there was a span of 12 bases. CDR3 coding DNA: TGTGCCAGCAGCGTGGAGGGGCGGAGCTCCTACAATGAGCAGTTCTTC. Translation: CASSVEGRSSYNEQFF.

The table lists this clonotype with a few counts. The chain has TRBV7-6 and TRBJ1-1; the match to TRBD1 covers 7 bases. J was trimmed by 4 bases and V by 4 bases; bases with no gene match: 3. CDR1 SGHVS and CDR2 FNYEAQ come from the germline V gene. The CDR3 loop spans 13 amino acids. CDR3 sequence: CASSSPGGTEAFF. The CDR3 nucleotides are TGTGCCAGCAGCTCCCCAGGGGGCACTGAAGCTTTCTTT.

This clonotype was observed a few times. One junction end does not reproduce the germline sequence, and a read error may be involved. J is TRBJ2-2 and V is TRBV7-9; perhaps TRBD2 as D (7 bases). This CDR3 spans 15 amino acids. The V gene's germline CDR1 is SEHNR and CDR2 FQNEAQ (reference sequence). CDR3 protein: CATSRGASNTGELFF. CDR3 bases: TGTGCCACCAGCCGGGGGGCTTCGAACACCGGGGAGCTGTTTTTT.

This clonotype has only a few counts. The chain links TRBV28 to TRBJ2-3; D could derive from TRBD1 or TRBD2 (6 bases each). Germline V lookup: CDR1 MDHEN, CDR2 SYDVKM. Deletions cut 7 bases from V and 1 base from J, with 15 bases between. The CDR3 extends over 15 amino acids. The CDR3 spells CASIHGGPRTDTQYF. The CDR3 region has the DNA TGTGCCAGCATTCACGGGGGCCCCCGCACAGATACGCAGTATTTT.

The V gene is TRBV6-5, the J gene TRBJ2-6; 7 nucleotides match TRBD1. The V gene's germline CDR1 is MNHEY and CDR2 SVGAGI. This CDR3 has 16 residues. Unmatched junction bases numbered 7, after V lost 8 bases and J lost 0 bases. The CDR3 is CASSGTVYSGANVLTF. In DNA form, the CDR3 reads TGTGCCAGCTCCGGGACAGTTTACTCTGGGGCCAACGTCCTGACTTTC.